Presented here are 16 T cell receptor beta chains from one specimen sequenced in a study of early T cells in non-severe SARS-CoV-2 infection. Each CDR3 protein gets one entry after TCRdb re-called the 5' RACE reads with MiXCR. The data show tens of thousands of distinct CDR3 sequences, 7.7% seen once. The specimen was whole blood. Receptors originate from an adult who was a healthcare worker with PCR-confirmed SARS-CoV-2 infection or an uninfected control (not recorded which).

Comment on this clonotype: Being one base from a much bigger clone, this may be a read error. The CDR3 DNA is TGCGCCAGCAGCCCGGGTACCGGACAGCGATCTAGCACAGATACGCAGTATTTT. Its translation: CASSPGTGQRSSTDTQYF. The V gene is TRBV4-1, the J gene TRBJ2-3, with a tentative D call TRBD1 (6 bases). V gave up 4 bases and J gave up 0 bases, with 20 bases separating them. CDR1 is MGHRA, CDR2 YSYEKL, per germline. The CDR3 extends over 18 amino acids.

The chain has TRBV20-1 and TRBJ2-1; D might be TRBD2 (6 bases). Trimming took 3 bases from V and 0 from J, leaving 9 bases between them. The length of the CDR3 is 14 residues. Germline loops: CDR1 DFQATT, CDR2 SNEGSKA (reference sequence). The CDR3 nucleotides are TGCAGTGCTAGGGCGGGGAGCTCCTACAATGAGCAGTTCTTC. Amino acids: CSARAGSSYNEQFF.

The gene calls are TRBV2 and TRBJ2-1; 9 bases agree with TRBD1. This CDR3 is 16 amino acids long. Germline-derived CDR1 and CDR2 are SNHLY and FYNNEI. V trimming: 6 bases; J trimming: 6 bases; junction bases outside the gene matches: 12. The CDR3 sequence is CASRLKQGARTNEQFF. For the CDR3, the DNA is TGTGCCAGCAGGTTGAAACAGGGGGCCAGGACCAATGAGCAGTTCTTC. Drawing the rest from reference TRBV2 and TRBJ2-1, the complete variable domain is EPEVTQTPSHQVTQMGQEVILRCVPISNHLYFYWYRQILGQKVEFLVSFYNNEISEKSEIFDDQFSVERPDGSNFTLKIRSTKLEDSAMYFCASRLKQGARTNEQFFGPGTRLTVL.

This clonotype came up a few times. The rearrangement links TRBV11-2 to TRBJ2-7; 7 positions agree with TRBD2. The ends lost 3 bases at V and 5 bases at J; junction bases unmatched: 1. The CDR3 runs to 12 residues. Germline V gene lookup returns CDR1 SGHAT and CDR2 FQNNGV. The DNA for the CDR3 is TGTGCCAGCAGCTTGGGGAGGGACGAGCAGTACTTC. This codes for CASSLGRDEQYF.

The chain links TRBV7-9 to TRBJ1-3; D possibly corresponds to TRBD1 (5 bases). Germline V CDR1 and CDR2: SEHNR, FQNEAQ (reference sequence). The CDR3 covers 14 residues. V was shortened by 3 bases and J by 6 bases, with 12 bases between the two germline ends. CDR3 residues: CASSFEGTENTIYF. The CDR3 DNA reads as TGTGCCAGCAGCTTTGAAGGGACTGAAAACACCATATATTTT.

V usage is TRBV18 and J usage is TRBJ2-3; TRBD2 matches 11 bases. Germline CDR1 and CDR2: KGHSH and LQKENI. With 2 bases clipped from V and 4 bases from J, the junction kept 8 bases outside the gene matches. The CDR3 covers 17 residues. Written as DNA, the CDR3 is TGTGCCAGCTCACCAACTAGCGGGAGTAGGAGGGCAGATACGCAGTATTTT. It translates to CASSPTSGSRRADTQYF.

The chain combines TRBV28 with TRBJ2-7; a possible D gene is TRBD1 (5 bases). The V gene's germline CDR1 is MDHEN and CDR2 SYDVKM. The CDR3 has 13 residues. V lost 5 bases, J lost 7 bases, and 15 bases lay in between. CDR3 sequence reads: CASSNSRADEQYF. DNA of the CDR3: TGTGCCAGCAGTAATTCCAGGGCAGATGAGCAGTACTTC.

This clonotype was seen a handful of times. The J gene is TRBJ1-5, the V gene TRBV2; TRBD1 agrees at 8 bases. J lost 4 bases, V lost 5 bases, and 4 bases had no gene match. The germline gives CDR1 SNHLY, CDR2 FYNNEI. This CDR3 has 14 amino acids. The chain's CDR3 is CASSRQGLNQPQHF. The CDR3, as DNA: TGTGCCAGCAGTCGACAGGGGCTAAATCAGCCCCAGCATTTT.

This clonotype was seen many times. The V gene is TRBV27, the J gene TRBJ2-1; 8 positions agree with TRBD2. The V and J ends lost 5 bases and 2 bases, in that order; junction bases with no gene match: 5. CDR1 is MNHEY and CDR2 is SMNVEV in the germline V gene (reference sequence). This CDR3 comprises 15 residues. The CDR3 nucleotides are TGTGCCAGCAGTCCCCCGGGACTAGCCTACAATGAGCAGTTCTTC. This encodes CASSPPGLAYNEQFF.

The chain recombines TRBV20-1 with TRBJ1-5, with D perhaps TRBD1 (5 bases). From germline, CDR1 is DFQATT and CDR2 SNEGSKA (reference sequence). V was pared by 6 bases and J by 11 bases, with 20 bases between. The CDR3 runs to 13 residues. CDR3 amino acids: CSALEDGGRAQHF. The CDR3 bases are TGCAGTGCCCTAGAAGACGGGGGACGGGCCCAGCATTTT.

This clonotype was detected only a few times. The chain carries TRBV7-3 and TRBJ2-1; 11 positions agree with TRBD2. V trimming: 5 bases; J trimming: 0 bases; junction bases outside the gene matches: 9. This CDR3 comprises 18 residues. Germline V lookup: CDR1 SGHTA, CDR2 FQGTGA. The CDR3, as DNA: TGTGCCAGCAGCCCAACCGGGACTAGCGGAAGCTCCTACAATGAGCAGTTCTTC. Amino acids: CASSPTGTSGSSYNEQFF.

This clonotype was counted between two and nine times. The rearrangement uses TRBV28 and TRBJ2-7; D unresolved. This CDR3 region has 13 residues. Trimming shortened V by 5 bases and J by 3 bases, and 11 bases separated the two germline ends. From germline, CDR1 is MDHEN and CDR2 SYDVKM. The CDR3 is CASSPPSLYEQYF. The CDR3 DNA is TGTGCCAGCAGTCCCCCCTCCCTCTACGAGCAGTACTTC.

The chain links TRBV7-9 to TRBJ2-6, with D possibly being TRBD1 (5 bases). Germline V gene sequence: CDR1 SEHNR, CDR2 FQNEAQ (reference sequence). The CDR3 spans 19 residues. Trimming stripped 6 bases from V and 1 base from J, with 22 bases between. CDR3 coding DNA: TGTGCCAGCAGTTTCCCCGGCAGGGTTGAGCCGTCTGGGGCCAACGTCCTGACTTTC. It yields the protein CASSFPGRVEPSGANVLTF.

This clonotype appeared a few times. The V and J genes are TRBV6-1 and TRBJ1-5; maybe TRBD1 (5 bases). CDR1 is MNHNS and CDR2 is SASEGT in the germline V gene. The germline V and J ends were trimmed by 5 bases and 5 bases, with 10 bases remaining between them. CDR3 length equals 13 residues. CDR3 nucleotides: TGTGCCAGCAGTTCTATGGGGGATCAGCCCCAGCATTTT. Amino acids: CASSSMGDQPQHF.

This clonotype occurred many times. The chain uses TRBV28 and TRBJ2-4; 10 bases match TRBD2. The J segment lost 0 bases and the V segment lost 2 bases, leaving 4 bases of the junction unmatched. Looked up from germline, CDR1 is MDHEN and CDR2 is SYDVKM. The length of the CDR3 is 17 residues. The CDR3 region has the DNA TGTGCCAGCAGTTTAACTAGCGGGAAAGTAGCCAAAAACATTCAGTACTTC. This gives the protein CASSLTSGKVAKNIQYF.

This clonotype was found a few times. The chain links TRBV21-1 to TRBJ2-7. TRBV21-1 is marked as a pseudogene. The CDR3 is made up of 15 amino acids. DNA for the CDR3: TGTGCCAGCAGCAAAGATAGGGAGAGCTCCTACGAGCAGTACTTC. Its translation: CASSKDRESSYEQYF.